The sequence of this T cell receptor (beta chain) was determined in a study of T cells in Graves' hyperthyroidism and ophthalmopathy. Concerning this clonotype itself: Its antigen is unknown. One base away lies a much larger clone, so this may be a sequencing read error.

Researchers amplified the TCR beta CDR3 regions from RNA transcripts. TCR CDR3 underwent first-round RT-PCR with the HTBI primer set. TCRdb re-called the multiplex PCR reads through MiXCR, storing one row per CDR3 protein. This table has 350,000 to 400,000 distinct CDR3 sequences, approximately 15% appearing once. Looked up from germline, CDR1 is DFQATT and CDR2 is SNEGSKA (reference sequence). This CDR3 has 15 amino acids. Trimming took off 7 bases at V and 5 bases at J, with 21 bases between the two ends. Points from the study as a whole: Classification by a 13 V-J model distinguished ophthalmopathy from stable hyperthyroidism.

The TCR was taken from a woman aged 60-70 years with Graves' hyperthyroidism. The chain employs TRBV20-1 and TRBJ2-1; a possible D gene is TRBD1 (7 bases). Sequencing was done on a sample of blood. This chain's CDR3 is CSVAPQGGINNEQFF. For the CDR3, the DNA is TGCAGTGTCGCACCTCAGGGGGGAATTAACAATGAGCAGTTCTTC.